This T cell receptor beta chain was sequenced in a study of identical twins. Findings of the study overall: The study based its conclusions on cross-sectional statistical analysis and did not follow the same donors.

Points on this clonotype: Its antigen is not known.

TCRdb re-analysed the 5' RACE reads in MiXCR, keeping a single row per CDR3 protein. This sample carries a few hundred thousand distinct CDR3 sequences, more than 9% of them seen once, and the ten largest clones take around 7.8%. Each donor was a healthy Caucasian. Germline CDR1 and CDR2: LNHDA and SQIVND (reference sequence). Trimming removed 2 bases at V and 4 bases at J, with 12 bases between. The CDR3 spans 15 residues. These data were also reused for a study on yellow fever vaccine responses in identical twins.

This TCR derives from a woman aged 18 to 35 in good health. V is TRBV19 and J is TRBJ2-1; possible D gene TRBD1, 6 bases. Sequenced material: CD8+ T cells sorted from blood. CDR3 sequence (DNA): TGTGCCAGTAGTATAACGTCAGGGGTTTACAATGAGCAGTTCTTC. Its translation: CASSITSGVYNEQFF. The full variable domain, its missing parts supplied by reference TRBV19 and TRBJ2-1, is DGGITQSPKYLFRKEGQNVTLSCEQNLNHDAMYWYRQDPGQGLRLIYYSQIVNDFQKGDIAEGYSVSREKKESFPLTVTSAQKNPTAFYLCASSITSGVYNEQFFGPGTRLTVL.